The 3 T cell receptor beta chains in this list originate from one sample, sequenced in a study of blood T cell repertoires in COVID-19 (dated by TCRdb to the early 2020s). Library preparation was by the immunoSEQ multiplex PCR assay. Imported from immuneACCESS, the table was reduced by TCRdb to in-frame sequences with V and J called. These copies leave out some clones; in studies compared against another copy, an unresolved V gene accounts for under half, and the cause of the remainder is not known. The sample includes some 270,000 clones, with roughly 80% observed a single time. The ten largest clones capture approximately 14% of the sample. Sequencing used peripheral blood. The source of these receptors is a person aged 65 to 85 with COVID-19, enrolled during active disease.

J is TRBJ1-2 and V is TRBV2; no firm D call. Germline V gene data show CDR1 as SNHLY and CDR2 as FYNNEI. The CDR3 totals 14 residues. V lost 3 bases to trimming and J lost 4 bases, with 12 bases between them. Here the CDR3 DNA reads TGTGCCAGCAGTGAGCTTAACAGAATCTATGGCTACACCTTC. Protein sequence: CASSELNRIYGYTF.

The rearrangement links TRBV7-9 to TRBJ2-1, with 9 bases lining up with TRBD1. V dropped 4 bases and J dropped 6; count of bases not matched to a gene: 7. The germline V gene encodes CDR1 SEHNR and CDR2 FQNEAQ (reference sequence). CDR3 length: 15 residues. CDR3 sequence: CASSSGDREGNEQFF. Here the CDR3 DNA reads TGTGCCAGCAGCTCGGGGGACAGGGAGGGCAATGAGCAGTTCTTC.

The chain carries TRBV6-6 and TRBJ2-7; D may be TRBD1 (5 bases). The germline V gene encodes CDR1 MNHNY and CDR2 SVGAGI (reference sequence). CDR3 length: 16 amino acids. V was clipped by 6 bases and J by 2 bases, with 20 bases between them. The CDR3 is CASSHTVDTPTYEQYF. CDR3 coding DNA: TGTGCCAGCAGCCACACGGTGGACACACCGACCTACGAGCAGTACTTC.